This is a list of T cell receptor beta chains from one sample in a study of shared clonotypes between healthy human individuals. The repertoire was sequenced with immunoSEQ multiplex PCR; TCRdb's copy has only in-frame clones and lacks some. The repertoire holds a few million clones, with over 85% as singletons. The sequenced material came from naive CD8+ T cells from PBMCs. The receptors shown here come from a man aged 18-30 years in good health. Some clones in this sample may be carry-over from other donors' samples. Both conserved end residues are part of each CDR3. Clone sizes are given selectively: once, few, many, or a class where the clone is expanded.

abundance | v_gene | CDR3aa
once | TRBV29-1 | CSVEGSIVDGTDTQYF
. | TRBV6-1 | CASSERGQGANEQYF
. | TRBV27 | CASSFSSGSSYNEQFF
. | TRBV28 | CASSFHLRRDTIYF
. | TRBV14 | CASSPRGANQPQHF
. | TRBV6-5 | CASSSSLKGTDTQYF
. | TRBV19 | CASREVLAAGGPYNEQFF
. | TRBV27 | CASSPLGDRGVRTEAFF
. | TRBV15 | CATSHGGQGAKWNTEAFF
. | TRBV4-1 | CASSHRQGTSTDTQYF
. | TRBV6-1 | CASSEAAGTGANVLTF
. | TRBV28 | CASSPIPDGLNYGYTF
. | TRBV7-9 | CASSLGVTNGGTEAFF
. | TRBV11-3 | CASSSLPRSRQFF
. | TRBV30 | CAWSAGRGQFF
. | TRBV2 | CASSDPADQETQYF
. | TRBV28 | CASSPGLAGPPLETQYF
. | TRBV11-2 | CASSPTGTSNQPQHF
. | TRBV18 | CASSPVSGANVLTF
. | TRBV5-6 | CANAYRGPDTEAFF
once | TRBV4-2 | CASSQRYGREATADTQYF
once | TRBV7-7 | CASSLELREETQYF
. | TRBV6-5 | CASSYSAGEAVDEQFF
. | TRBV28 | CASSFRGGTDTQYF
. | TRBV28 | CASSRDRARETQYF
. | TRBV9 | CASSLSGGRAEKLFF
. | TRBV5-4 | CASSAGLAPTGEQYF
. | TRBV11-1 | CASSLEGDTDTQYF
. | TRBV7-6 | CASSLGTGGSYNEQFF
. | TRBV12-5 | CASGTGHIDGYTF
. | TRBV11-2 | CASSLVSRAGNTIYF
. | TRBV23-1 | CASRGTGTGEEGEQYF
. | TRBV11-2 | CASGTGEKETQYF
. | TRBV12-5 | CASGLVRGLSGFSYNEQFF
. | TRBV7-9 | CASSPLQGLNTEAFF